This entry is about one TCR beta chain. The clone's antigen remains unknown. Within one base of it there is no much larger clone, and no base qualities were kept. The germline V gene sets CDR1 to SGHDN and CDR2 to FVKESK. The CDR3 numbers 17 residues from cysteine through phenylalanine. Only the CDR3 DNA stays, 51 bases, in frame from base 1. Germline trimming amounts to 4 bases on V and 6 bases on J, with 15 as the count of junction bases outside the gene matches. This sample is part of a study of CD8+ T cells in alopecia areata (dated by TCRdb to the late 2010s). About the study as a whole: Treated patients were enrolled in an open-label pilot trial of oral tofacitinib at 5 to 10 mg twice daily for moderate-to-severe alopecia areata. Patients received tofacitinib for 6 to 18 months and were then followed off drug for 6 months to check for delayed response and recurrence. In treated patients, disease severity was measured using the SALT score, which gives the percentage of scalp surface area affected. The study used high-throughput TCRbeta sequencing to examine T cell clonal expansion in alopecia areata, in both the C3H/HeJ mouse model and human patients. Scalp tissue and sorted CD4+ and CD8+ peripheral blood T cells from patchy and totalis/universalis alopecia areata patients and from healthy controls were covered by human TCRbeta sequencing. Tofacitinib-treated patients had biopsies at baseline and at 4 and 24 weeks of treatment, with a later scalp biopsy in several patients. Scalp clonality was compared among normal scalp (n=4), patchy alopecia areata scalp (n=8), and alopecia totalis/universalis scalp (n=8). RNA came from the PAXgene miRNA kit for fixed scalp, the miRNeasy kit for PBMCs, and the RNeasy kit for mouse skin. Amplification of TCRbeta CDR3 regions was done by immunoSEQ multiplex PCR using 35 Vbeta forward primers and 13 Jbeta reverse primers. The paper as a whole reports these results and caveats: Shared TCR sequences between patients were less evident than in mice, which may be partly attributable to HLA diversity in the patient population. Compared with normal scalp, lesional scalp, particularly in alopecia totalis/universalis, had higher clonality and more expanded CD8+ clones, which suggests antigenic drive. Many expanded lesional clones persisted in scalp and blood during tofacitinib treatment, which may partly explain relapse after stopping treatment. Tofacitinib significantly decreased scalp clonality and the number of expanded CD8+ clones among the top 100 scalp clones. Resident alphabeta T cells in normal human skin are also sequenced, complicating scalp TCR repertoire analysis, unlike mouse skin dominated by gammadelta T cells. The treated cohort was small, with a single nonresponder, so links between baseline CD8+ expansion and response need larger studies.

Read against the paper, the sample's time point label means: about four weeks on oral tofacitinib. This specimen's treatment or condition label, interpreted: oral pan-JAK inhibitor, 5-10 mg twice daily. Lesional scalp punch biopsies and peripheral blood were collected from alopecia areata patients. PBMCs were isolated by density centrifugation and stained for CD3, CD4 and CD8, after which CD4+ and CD8+ T cells were sorted on a FACSAria. Receptor libraries were prepared by the immunoSEQ multiplex PCR assay. RNA was extracted from all samples and reverse transcribed into cDNA as template for TCR sequencing. First-strand cDNA was synthesized with SuperScript III using a 2:1 mix of oligo-dT and random hexamers. Amplification bias was assessed with a synthetic immune receptor repertoire, and residual bias was removed computationally. The study's own analysis went as follows. Raw reads were preprocessed for error removal, and CDR3 was defined according to IMGT conventions as running from the conserved cysteine to phenylalanine. Clonality was calculated as 1 minus Shannon entropy normalized by log2 of the number of productive unique TCRs. Scalp TCRbeta sequences were cross-referenced with sorted blood CD4 and CD8 repertoires so that the CD4 or CD8 identity of scalp clones could be inferred. This is the immuneACCESS table as TCRdb keeps it, with only in-frame sequences that have V and J called. A part of the clones is gone; compared with another copy, unresolved V genes explain less than half, and the rest is unexplained. V, J and clone size were drawn from that table, and D and trimming were deduced from the DNA. Within this sample are over 150,000 clones, with approximately 60% of them counted one time only. The ten largest clones take up about 0.65% of the sample.

The sequence was obtained from a human donor with alopecia areata. The source material was CD4+ T cells sorted from blood, sampled at week 4, from a patient treated with tofacitinib. The rearranged segments are TRBV14 and TRBJ2-4, with 7 junctional bases fitting TRBD1. The CDR3 in this case is CASSRPGTASFRNIQYF. The sequenced DNA is TGTGCCAGCAGCCGCCCGGGGACAGCCTCGTTTAGAAACATTCAGTACTTC.